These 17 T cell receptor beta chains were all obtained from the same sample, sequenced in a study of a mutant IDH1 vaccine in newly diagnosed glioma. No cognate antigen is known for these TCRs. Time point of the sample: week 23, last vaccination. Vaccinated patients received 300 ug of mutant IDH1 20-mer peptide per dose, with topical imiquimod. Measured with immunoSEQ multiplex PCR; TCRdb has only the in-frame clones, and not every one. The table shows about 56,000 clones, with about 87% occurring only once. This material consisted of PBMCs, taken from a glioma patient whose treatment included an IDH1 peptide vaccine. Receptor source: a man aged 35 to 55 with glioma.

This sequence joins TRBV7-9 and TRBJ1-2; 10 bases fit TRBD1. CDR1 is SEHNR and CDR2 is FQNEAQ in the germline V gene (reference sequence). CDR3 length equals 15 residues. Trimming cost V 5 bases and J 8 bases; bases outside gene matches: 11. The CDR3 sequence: CASSPSGTGAGGYTF. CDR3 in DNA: TGTGCCAGCAGCCCCTCCGGGACAGGGGCTGGAGGCTACACCTTC. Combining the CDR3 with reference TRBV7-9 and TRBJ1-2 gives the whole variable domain DTGVSQNPRHKITKRGQNVTFRCDPISEHNRLYWYRQTLGQGPEFLTYFQNEAQLEKSRLLSDRFSAERPKGSFSTLEIQRTEQGDSAMYLCASSPSGTGAGGYTFGSGTRLTVV.

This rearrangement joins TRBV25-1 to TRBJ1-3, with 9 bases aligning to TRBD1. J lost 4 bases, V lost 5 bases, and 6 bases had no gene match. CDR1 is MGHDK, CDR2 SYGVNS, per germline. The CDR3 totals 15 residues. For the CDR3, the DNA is TGTGCCAGCAGTTATACAGGGGGCAGGGGAAACACCATATATTTT. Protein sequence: CASSYTGGRGNTIYF.

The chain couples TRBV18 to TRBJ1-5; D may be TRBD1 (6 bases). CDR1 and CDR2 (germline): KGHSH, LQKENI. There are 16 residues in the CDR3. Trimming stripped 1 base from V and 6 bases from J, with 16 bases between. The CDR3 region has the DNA TGTGCCAGCTCACCACAAACGGGGGGCTCGGGTCAGCCCCAGCATTTT. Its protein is CASSPQTGGSGQPQHF.

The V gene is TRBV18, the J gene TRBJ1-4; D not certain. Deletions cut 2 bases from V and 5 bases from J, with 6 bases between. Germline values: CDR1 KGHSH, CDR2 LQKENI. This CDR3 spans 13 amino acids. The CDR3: CASSPEGNEKLFF. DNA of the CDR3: TGTGCCAGCTCACCAGAAGGGAATGAAAAACTGTTTTTT.

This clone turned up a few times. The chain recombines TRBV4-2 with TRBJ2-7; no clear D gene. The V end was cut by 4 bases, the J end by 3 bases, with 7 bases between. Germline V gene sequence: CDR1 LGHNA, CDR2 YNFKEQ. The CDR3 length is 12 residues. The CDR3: CASSLTVYEQYF. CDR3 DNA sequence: TGTGCCAGCAGCCTAACAGTCTACGAGCAGTACTTC.

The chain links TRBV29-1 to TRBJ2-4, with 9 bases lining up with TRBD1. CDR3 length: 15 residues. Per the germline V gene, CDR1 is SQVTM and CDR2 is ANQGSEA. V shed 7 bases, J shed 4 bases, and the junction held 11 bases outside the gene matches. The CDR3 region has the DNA TGCAGCGCTTATACTACCGGGACAGGGAAAAACATTCAGTACTTC. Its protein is CSAYTTGTGKNIQYF. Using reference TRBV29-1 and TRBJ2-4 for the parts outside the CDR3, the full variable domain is SAVISQKPSRDICQRGTSLTIQCQVDSQVTMMFWYRQQPGQSLTLIATANQGSEATYESGFVIDKFPISRPNLTFSTLTVSNMSPEDSSIYLCSAYTTGTGKNIQYFGAGTRLSVL.

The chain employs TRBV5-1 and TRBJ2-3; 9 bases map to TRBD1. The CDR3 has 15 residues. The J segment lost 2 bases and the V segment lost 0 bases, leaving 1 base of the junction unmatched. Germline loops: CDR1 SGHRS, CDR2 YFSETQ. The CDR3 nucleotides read TGCGCCAGCAGCTTGGGGACAGGGGACACAGATACGCAGTATTTT. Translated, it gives CASSLGTGDTDTQYF.

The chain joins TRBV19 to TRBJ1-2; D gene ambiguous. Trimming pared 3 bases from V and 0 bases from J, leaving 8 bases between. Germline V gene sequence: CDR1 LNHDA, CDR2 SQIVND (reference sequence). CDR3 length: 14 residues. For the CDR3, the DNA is TGTGCCAGTAGTATTTGGGCAGCTAACTATGGCTACACCTTC. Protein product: CASSIWAANYGYTF. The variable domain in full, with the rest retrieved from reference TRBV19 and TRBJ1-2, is DGGITQSPKYLFRKEGQNVTLSCEQNLNHDAMYWYRQDPGQGLRLIYYSQIVNDFQKGDIAEGYSVSREKKESFPLTVTSAQKNPTAFYLCASSIWAANYGYTFGSGTRLTVV.

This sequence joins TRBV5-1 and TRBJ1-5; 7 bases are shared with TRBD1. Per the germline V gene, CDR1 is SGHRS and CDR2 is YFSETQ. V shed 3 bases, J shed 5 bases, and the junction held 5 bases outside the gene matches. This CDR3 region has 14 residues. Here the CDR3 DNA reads TGCGCCAGCAGCTCCGCAGGGGGTGATCAGCCCCAGCATTTT. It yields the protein CASSSAGGDQPQHF.

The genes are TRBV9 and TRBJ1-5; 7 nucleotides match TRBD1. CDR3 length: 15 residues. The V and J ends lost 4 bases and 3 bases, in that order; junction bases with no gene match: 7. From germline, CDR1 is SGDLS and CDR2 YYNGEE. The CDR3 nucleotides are TGTGCCAGCAGCCCAGAGGGGGCCTTCAATCAGCCCCAGCATTTT. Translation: CASSPEGAFNQPQHF.

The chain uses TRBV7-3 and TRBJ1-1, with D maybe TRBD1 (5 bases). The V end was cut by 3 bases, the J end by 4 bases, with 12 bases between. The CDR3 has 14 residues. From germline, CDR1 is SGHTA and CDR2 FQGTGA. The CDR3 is CASSFGPTATEAFF. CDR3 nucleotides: TGTGCCAGCAGCTTTGGGCCGACAGCCACTGAAGCTTTCTTT.

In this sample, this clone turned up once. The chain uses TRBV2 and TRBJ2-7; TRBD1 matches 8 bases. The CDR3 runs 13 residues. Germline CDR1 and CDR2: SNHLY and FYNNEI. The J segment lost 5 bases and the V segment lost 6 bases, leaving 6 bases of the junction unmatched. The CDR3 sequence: CASRKQGENEQYF. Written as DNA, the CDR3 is TGTGCCAGCAGGAAACAGGGGGAGAACGAGCAGTACTTC.

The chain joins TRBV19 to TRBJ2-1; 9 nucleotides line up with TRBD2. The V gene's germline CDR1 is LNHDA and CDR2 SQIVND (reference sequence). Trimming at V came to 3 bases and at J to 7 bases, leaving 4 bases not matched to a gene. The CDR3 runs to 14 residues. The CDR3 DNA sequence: TGTGCCAGTAGTATCCGCCTAGCGGGAAATGAGCAGTTCTTC. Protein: CASSIRLAGNEQFF.

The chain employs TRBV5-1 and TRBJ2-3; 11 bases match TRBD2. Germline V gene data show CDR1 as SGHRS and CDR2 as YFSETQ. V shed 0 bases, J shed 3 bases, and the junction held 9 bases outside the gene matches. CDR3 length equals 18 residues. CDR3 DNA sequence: TGCGCCAGCAGCTTGGCCGTGGTAGCGGGAGGGTTTACAGATACGCAGTATTTT. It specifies CASSLAVVAGGFTDTQYF.

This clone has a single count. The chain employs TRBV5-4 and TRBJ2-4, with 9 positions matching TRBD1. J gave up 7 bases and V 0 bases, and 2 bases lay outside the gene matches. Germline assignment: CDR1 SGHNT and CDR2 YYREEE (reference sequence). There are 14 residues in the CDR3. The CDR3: CASSLATGGNIQYF. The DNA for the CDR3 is TGTGCCAGCAGCTTGGCGACAGGGGGTAACATTCAGTACTTC.

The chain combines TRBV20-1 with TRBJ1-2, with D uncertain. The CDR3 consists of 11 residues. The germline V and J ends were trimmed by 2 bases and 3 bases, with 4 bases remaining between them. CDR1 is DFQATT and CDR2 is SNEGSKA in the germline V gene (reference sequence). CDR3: CSARPDYGYTF. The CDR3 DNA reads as TGCAGTGCTAGACCAGACTATGGCTACACCTTC.

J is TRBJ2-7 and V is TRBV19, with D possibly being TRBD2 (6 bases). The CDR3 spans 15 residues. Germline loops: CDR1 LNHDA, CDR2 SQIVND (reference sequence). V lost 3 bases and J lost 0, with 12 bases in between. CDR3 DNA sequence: TGTGCCAGTAGTATCAGTTGGGACTTCTCCTACGAGCAGTACTTC. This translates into CASSISWDFSYEQYF.